This T cell receptor (beta chain) was identified in a study of T cell changes during pregnancy in multiple sclerosis. Generated by immunoSEQ multiplex PCR, the TCRdb table keeps only in-frame clones and is missing some. The sample includes about 60,000 clones, 92% seen only once; the top ten take 0.75% to 0.95%. J lost 0 bases, V lost 0 bases, and 4 bases had no gene match. This CDR3 is built from 16 residues. CDR1 LGHNA and CDR2 YNFKEQ come from the germline V gene. The source is a female donor with multiple sclerosis, enrolled in a pregnancy study. The input for sequencing was peripheral blood, taken in the first trimester of pregnancy. J is TRBJ2-7 and V is TRBV4-2; TRBD2 matches at 8 bases. CDR3 sequence reads: CASSQDGTSASYEQYF. CDR3 coding DNA: TGTGCCAGCAGCCAAGATGGGACTAGTGCCTCCTACGAGCAGTACTTC.